Listed here are 25 T cell receptor beta chains from one sample, sequenced in a study of blood T cells in healthy people across ages. The authors ran a second PCR of about 7 to 11 cycles using a sample-barcoded 5' primer and a J-beta primer mix. Each CDR3 protein is one row after TCRdb ran MiXCR on the 5' RACE reads. This table has about 650,000 distinct CDR3 sequences, around 32% appearing once. Sequencing was carried out using blood. These receptors all come from a woman of 80 years or more in good health.

This clonotype has a count of ten or more. This rearrangement joins TRBV11-3 to TRBJ2-1; D possibly uses TRBD1 or TRBD2 (5 bases each). This CDR3 is 15 amino acids long. CDR1 and CDR2 from the germline V gene are SGHNT and YENEEA. V was shortened by 0 bases and J by 5 bases, with 11 bases between the two germline ends. Written as DNA, the CDR3 is TGTGCCAGCAGCTTAGATGGGACGGGTAACAATGAGCAGTTCTTC. Protein sequence: CASSLDGTGNNEQFF.

This clonotype has a single count. The rearrangement links TRBV2 to TRBJ1-5, with 9 bases lining up with TRBD1. With V trimmed by 8 bases and J by 9 bases, 11 bases remained unmatched. CDR3 length: 14 amino acids. Germline lookup yields CDR1 SNHLY and CDR2 FYNNEI. The CDR3 nucleotides read TGTGCCAGCGACCCGGGACAGGGCTATCGGCCCCAGCATTTT. It translates to CASDPGQGYRPQHF.

This clonotype has at least ten counts. This chain links TRBV29-1 with TRBJ1-1; D unresolved. The CDR3 sequence is 14 residues long. V was trimmed by 5 bases and J by 6 bases, leaving 19 bases between them. Germline V gene lookup returns CDR1 SQVTM and CDR2 ANQGSEA. CDR3: CSVHGLPLGAEAFF. CDR3 nucleotides: TGCAGCGTTCACGGACTGCCCTTGGGAGCTGAAGCTTTCTTT.

The V call is TRBV6-2 or TRBV6-3, the J call TRBJ2-1; D may be TRBD1 or TRBD2 (6 bases each). Germline lookup yields CDR1 MNHEY and CDR2 SVGEGT. V lost 2 bases, J lost 2 bases, and 16 bases lay in between. The CDR3 length is 17 residues. The CDR3 nucleotides are TGTGCCAGCAGTTACGCCTCCGGGGGCTATACCTACAATGAGCAGTTCTTC. Protein: CASSYASGGYTYNEQFF.

This clonotype was counted ten times or more. The rearrangement uses TRBV25-1 and TRBJ1-6; D unclear. CDR3 length: 17 residues. Looked up from germline, CDR1 is MGHDK and CDR2 is SYGVNS. V gave up 2 bases and J gave up 0 bases, with 11 bases separating them. CDR3 sequence reads: CASSEPRQSSYNSPLHF. CDR3 nucleotides: TGTGCCAGCAGTGAACCCAGGCAGAGCTCCTATAATTCACCCCTCCACTTT.

This clonotype showed up many times. The V call is TRBV4-2, the J call TRBJ2-7; possibly TRBD1 for D (6 bases). Looked up from germline, CDR1 is LGHNA and CDR2 is YNFKEQ. There are 16 residues in the CDR3. V was pared by 1 base and J by 1 base, with 14 bases between. The CDR3 DNA follows: TGTGCCAGCAGCCAAGGGGTCAGGGGCGCTTCCTACGAGCAGTACTTC. It yields the protein CASSQGVRGASYEQYF.

In this sample, this clonotype turned up many times. The chain combines TRBV5-1 with TRBJ2-3; D not resolved. CDR3 length equals 17 residues. The germline V gene encodes CDR1 SGHRS and CDR2 YFSETQ. Deletions cut 4 bases from V and 0 bases from J, with 18 bases between. The chain's CDR3 is CASSKLGRSRSTDTQYF. CDR3 coding DNA: TGCGCCAGCAGCAAATTAGGGCGATCTCGTAGCACAGATACGCAGTATTTT.

This clonotype was counted at least ten times. This chain joins TRBV7-2 and TRBJ2-2, with 9 bases identical to TRBD2. Germline values: CDR1 SGHTA, CDR2 FQGNSA. The CDR3 sequence is 14 residues long. With V trimmed by 8 bases and J by 2 bases, 3 bases remained unmatched. CDR3 residues: CASVGLANTGELFF. The CDR3 DNA follows: TGTGCCAGCGTGGGACTAGCCAACACCGGGGAGCTGTTTTTT. Complete variable domain (other parts from reference TRBV7-2 and TRBJ2-2): GAGVSQSPSNKVTEKGKDVELRCDPISGHTALYWYRQSLGQGLEFLIYFQGNSAPDKSGLPSDRFSAERTGGSVSTLTIQRTQQEDSAVYLCASVGLANTGELFFGEGSRLTVL.

The chain combines TRBV20-1 with TRBJ2-1; maybe TRBD2 (6 bases). V was clipped by 8 bases and J by 8 bases, with 19 bases between them. The CDR3 length is 13 residues. CDR1 and CDR2 from the germline V gene are DFQATT and SNEGSKA (reference sequence). DNA of the CDR3: TGCAGTCGACCGGGAGTACGGGGAGATGAGCAGTTCTTC. Amino acid sequence: CSRPGVRGDEQFF.

In this sample, this clonotype turned up many times. The DNA for the CDR3 is TGTGCCAGCCAGAGGGGGGCGGCCAAAAACATTCAGTACTTC. This encodes CASQRGAAKNIQYF. The genes are TRBV28 and TRBJ2-4, with D possibly being TRBD1 or TRBD2 (6 bases each). The germline V gene has CDR1 MDHEN and CDR2 SYDVKM. Deletions cut 8 bases from V and 1 base from J, with 12 bases between. CDR3 length: 14 residues.

The count of this clonotype is one. The chain is built from TRBV7-2 and TRBJ2-3; the D gene is possibly TRBD2 (6 bases). The V end was cut by 3 bases, the J end by 1 base, with 14 bases between. Germline CDR1 reads SGHTA; CDR2 reads FQGNSA. CDR3 length equals 16 residues. The CDR3 nucleotides are TGTGCCAGCAGCTTTGCGGGGATTAGAGGCACAGATACGCAGTATTTT. Its protein is CASSFAGIRGTDTQYF.

V usage is TRBV4-1 and J usage is TRBJ2-5; 8 bases align to TRBD2. TRBJ2-7 explains the end of the DNA better; the J call may be wrong. Germline V gene sequence: CDR1 MGHRA, CDR2 YSYEKL. This CDR3 spans 14 amino acids. This chain's CDR3 is CASSQGLALYEQYF. The CDR3 coding sequence is TGCGCCAGCAGCCAAGGACTAGCGCTCTACGAGCAGTACTTC.

The count of this clonotype is one. Being one base from a much bigger clone, this may be a read error. The genes are TRBV5-5 and TRBJ1-1; TRBD1 aligns across 7 bases. The CDR3 has 15 amino acids. Germline CDR1 and CDR2: SGHKS and YYEKEE (reference sequence). CDR3 sequence (DNA): TGTGCCGGCAGACAGATTCCGACAGGGATTACTGAAGCTTTCTTT. It translates to CAGRQIPTGITEAFF.

Comment on this clonotype: With a much larger clone just one base away, this may be a read error. The chain uses TRBV3-1 and TRBJ2-1; the match to TRBD2 covers 9 bases. CDR1 is LGHDT and CDR2 is YNNKEL in the germline V gene (reference sequence). The CDR3 covers 14 residues. This CDR3 reads CTSGPLAGANEQFF. DNA for the CDR3: TGTACCAGCGGCCCTTTAGCGGGGGCCAATGAGCAGTTCTTC.

This clonotype was observed many times. The gene calls are TRBV6-2 or TRBV6-3 and TRBJ2-1, with 7 bases matching TRBD1. This CDR3 is 17 amino acids long. Germline assignment: CDR1 MNHEY and CDR2 SVGEGT. J lost 6 bases, V lost 6 bases, and 17 bases had no gene match. In DNA form, the CDR3 reads TGTGCCAGCAGCTTCCCTCAGGGGGACACTAGGGGCAATGAGCAGTTCTTC. Its translation is CASSFPQGDTRGNEQFF.

The CDR3 loop is CASSLLAGSTYEQYF. In DNA form, the CDR3 reads TGCGCCAGCAGCTTGTTGGCAGGGTCCACCTACGAGCAGTACTTC. The rearrangement joins TRBV5-1 to TRBJ2-4; a weak D match, TRBD1 (5 bases). The J call may not be correct, given that the DNA end is closer to TRBJ2-7. The germline V gene encodes CDR1 SGHRS and CDR2 YFSETQ. The CDR3 contains 15 residues.

The CDR3, as DNA: TGTGCCAGCAGCCCGACGATGGACTGGGCAGATACGCAGTATTTT. This gives the protein CASSPTMDWADTQYF. The rearrangement links TRBV14 to TRBJ2-3; perhaps TRBD2 as D (5 bases). The CDR3 has 15 amino acids. Deletions cut 4 bases from V and 4 bases from J, with 15 bases between. Germline-derived CDR1 and CDR2 are SGHDN and FVKESK.

This clonotype was seen ten or more times. The chain links TRBV20-1 to TRBJ1-5; the D is unclear. CDR3 length: 15 residues. The germline V gene has CDR1 DFQATT and CDR2 SNEGSKA (reference sequence). Trimming took off 0 bases at V and 6 bases at J, with 15 bases between the two ends. The CDR3 DNA is TGCAGTGCTAGAGATGGAGAGACATCGCTTCAGCCCCAGCATTTT. Its translation is CSARDGETSLQPQHF.

This clonotype was observed many times. This rearrangement joins TRBV7-6 to TRBJ1-5; TRBD1 matches 7 bases. J lost 15 bases, V lost 1 base, and 6 bases had no gene match. Germline V gives CDR1 SGHVS, CDR2 FNYEAQ. This CDR3 region has 12 residues. CDR3 region: CASSLVSGGLHF. The CDR3 DNA is TGTGCCAGCAGCTTAGTGTCAGGGGGTCTGCATTTT.

V gene TRBV7-6 combines with J gene TRBJ2-7; D assignment may be TRBD1 or TRBD2 (5 bases each). CDR1 and CDR2 (germline): SGHVS, FNYEAQ. There are 14 residues in the CDR3. The V and J ends lost 8 bases and 7 bases respectively, with 21 bases between them. The CDR3 DNA reads TGTGCCAGCTGGGACGGGCAGGCTTACAATGAGCAGTACTTC. Its protein is CASWDGQAYNEQYF.

This clonotype appeared once. The chain is built from TRBV12-3 or TRBV12-4 and TRBJ2-7; D may be TRBD1 (5 bases). The CDR3 runs 13 residues. V lost 3 bases to trimming and J lost 2 bases, with 8 bases between them. CDR3 DNA: TGTGCCAGCAGTTTGACAGTCCCCTACGAGCAGTACTTC. This gives the protein CASSLTVPYEQYF.

This clonotype was recorded at least ten times. The chain carries TRBV19 and TRBJ2-3; no clear D gene. The CDR3 totals 13 residues. V was trimmed by 3 bases and J by 2 bases, leaving 6 bases between them. Germline V gene data show CDR1 as LNHDA and CDR2 as SQIVND (reference sequence). The CDR3 DNA sequence: TGTGCCAGTAGTATGTCGACCACAGATACGCAGTATTTT. Its protein product is CASSMSTTDTQYF.

This clonotype appeared many times. The rearrangement links TRBV9 to TRBJ2-1; D could derive from TRBD1 or TRBD2 (5 bases each). Deletions cut 3 bases from V and 2 bases from J, with 18 bases between. Germline CDR1 is SGDLS and CDR2 is YYNGEE. The CDR3 spans 17 residues. CDR3 amino acids: CASSASGATRTYNEQFF. In DNA form, the CDR3 reads TGTGCCAGCAGCGCGTCCGGGGCCACCAGAACCTACAATGAGCAGTTCTTC.

This clonotype was picked up a small number of times. The chain carries TRBV2 and TRBJ1-6; unclear D gene. Germline V gene sequence: CDR1 SNHLY, CDR2 FYNNEI. CDR3 size: 15 residues. Trimming shortened V by 4 bases and J by 5 bases, and 12 bases separated the two germline ends. For the CDR3, the DNA is TGTGCCAGCAGTGTTGGTAGGGTCAATAATTCACCCCTCCACTTT. Translated: CASSVGRVNNSPLHF.

This clonotype was observed at least ten times. The rearrangement uses TRBV29-1 and TRBJ2-3; weak D call: TRBD2 (5 bases). V lost 7 bases and J lost 2, with 13 bases in between. This CDR3 spans 13 amino acids. CDR1 is SQVTM and CDR2 is ANQGSEA in the germline V gene. CDR3 protein: CSARRQYTDTQYF. The CDR3 DNA is TGCAGCGCGAGGAGGCAGTACACAGATACGCAGTATTTT.